The clone carrying this T cell receptor beta chain appeared a single time. Germline V CDR1 and CDR2: MNHEY, SVGAGI. The CDR3 totals 16 residues. Trimming cost V 2 bases and J 4 bases, with 17 bases left between them. This sample stems from a study of blood T cell repertoires in COVID-19. Study-level background: Researchers got acute and convalescent COVID-19 samples from the United States, Italy and Spain.

The repertoire was sequenced with immunoSEQ multiplex PCR; TCRdb's copy has only in-frame clones and lacks some. This sample has about 25,000 clones, with around 90% found just once. This TCR was sampled from a man between 50 and 59 years old with active COVID-19. The J gene is TRBJ1-1, the V gene TRBV6-5; no reliable D call. The source material was peripheral blood. The CDR3 bases are TGTGCCAGCAGTTACGGATTCATCGCGGGGTTCACTGAAGCTTTCTTT. It translates to CASSYGFIAGFTEAFF.